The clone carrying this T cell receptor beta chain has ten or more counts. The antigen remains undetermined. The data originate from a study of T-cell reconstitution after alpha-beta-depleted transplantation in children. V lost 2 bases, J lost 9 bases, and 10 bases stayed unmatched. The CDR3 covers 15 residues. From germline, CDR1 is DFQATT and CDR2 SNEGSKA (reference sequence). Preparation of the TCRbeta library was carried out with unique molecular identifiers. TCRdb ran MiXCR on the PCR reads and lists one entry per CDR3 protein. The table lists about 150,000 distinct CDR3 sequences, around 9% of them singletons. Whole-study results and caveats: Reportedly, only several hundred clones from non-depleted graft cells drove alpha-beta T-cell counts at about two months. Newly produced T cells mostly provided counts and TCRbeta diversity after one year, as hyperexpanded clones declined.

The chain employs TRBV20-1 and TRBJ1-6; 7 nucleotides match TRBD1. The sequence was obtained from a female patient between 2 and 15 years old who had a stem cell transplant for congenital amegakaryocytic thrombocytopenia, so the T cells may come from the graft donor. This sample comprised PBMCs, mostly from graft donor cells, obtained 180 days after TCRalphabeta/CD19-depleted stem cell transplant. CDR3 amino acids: CSARSSTGQGSPLHF. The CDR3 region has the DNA TGCAGTGCTAGATCTTCGACAGGGCAGGGTTCACCCCTCCACTTT.